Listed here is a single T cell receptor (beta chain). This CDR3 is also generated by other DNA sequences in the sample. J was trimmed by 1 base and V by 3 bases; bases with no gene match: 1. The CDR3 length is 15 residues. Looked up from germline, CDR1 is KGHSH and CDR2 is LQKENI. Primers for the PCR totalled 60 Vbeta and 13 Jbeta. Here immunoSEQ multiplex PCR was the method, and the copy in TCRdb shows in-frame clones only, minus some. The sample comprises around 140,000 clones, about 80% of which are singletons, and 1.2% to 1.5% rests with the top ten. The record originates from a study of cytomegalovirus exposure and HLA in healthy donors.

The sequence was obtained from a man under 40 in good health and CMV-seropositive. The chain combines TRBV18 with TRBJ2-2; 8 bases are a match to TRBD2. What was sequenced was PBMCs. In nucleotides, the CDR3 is TGTGCCAGCTCACCTAGCGGGGAGAACACCGGGGAGCTGTTTTTT. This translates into CASSPSGENTGELFF.